This is a list of T cell receptor beta chains from one sample in a study of blood T cell repertoires in COVID-19. TCRdb's copy holds only in-frame clones and misses some; the assay was immunoSEQ multiplex PCR. The repertoire has around 260,000 clones, around 87% of them found once; the top ten carry about 1.6%. Material for sequencing was peripheral blood. These receptors were taken from a woman aged 40 to 50 who had recovered from COVID-19. CDR3s leave out the opening cysteine and the closing phenylalanine or tryptophan. Fields, in order: J gene, V gene, CDR3 protein.

>TRBJ1-2|TRBV6-6
ASSYSLQTGGYT
>TRBJ2-7|TRBV19
ASTLDWGRSYEQY
>TRBJ1-4|TRBV5-1
ASSSTGEQATNEKLF
>TRBJ2-3|TRBV5-1
ASSSGTAYTDTQY
>TRBJ2-3|TRBV29-1
SVLRGAGDTQY
>TRBJ2-2|TRBV2
AAGTVNTGELF
>TRBJ2-7|TRBV30
AWMLEAEQY
>TRBJ2-1|TRBV6-5
ASSYSPDRMNNEQF
>TRBJ1-2|TRBV30
AWSSGFGYGYT
>TRBJ2-6|TRBV3-1/TRBV3-2
AASEISGANVLT
>TRBJ2-7|TRBV5-6
ASSLAGGVYEQY
>TRBJ2-3|TRBV7-6
ASSPYPGLSTDTQY
>TRBJ2-1|TRBV5-1
ASSLGQSSYNEQF
>TRBJ2-4|TRBV21-1
ASSTPGGAKNIQY
>TRBJ2-1|TRBV19
ASTRGPSYNEQF
>TRBJ2-2|TRBV10-3
AIKPSVDTGELF
>TRBJ1-2|TRBV7-3
ASSFITGMGYT